This T cell receptor (beta chain) stems from a study of T cell responses to AZD1222 COVID-19 vaccine. Findings and caveats of the study: Baseline seropositives among AZD1222 recipients totaled only five to seven. In the spike-specific TCR repertoire, nearly half reportedly target unmutated variant regions. Donor demographics were predominantly white British with a female majority; clonal diversity may be underestimated.

The protocol was immunoSEQ multiplex PCR, while the TCRdb copy is restricted to in-frame clones and leaves out a portion. The sample yields about 160,000 clones, roughly 90% seen once. Turning to this clone: Its antigen remains unknown.

This CDR3 contains 12 residues. Trimming at V came to 4 bases and at J to 13 bases, leaving 6 bases not matched to a gene. CDR1 and CDR2 from the germline V gene are SGDLS and YYNGEE. This receptor was identified in an adult who received the AZD1222 COVID-19 vaccine. The specimen comprised peripheral blood, sampled 28 days after the second AZD1222 dose. The chain is built from TRBV9 and TRBJ1-4; 8 positions match TRBD1. The CDR3 region has the DNA TGTGCCAGCAGCCCCGGACAGGGAACACTGTTTTTT. Protein sequence: CASSPGQGTLFF.